This T cell receptor beta chain appears in the sequencing data of a study of blood T cell repertoires in COVID-19 (dated by TCRdb to 2020 to 2021). Notes on the research overall: The collaborator samples originated in the United States, Italy and Spain and spanned the acute and convalescent phases of COVID-19. The material from the prospective study consisted of cDNA or gDNA derived from T cells, B-cell-depleted T cells, or PBMCs. The dataset comprised deeply sampled blood TCRbeta repertoires from subjects exposed to, actively infected with, or recovered from COVID-19. The repertoires were made available in a free public database intended to serve as a resource for research on the immune response to SARS-CoV-2. The samples were drawn from the first 160 participants of the ongoing ImmuneRACE study and from over a thousand subjects provided by 6 global collaborators. Nearly every sample came with metadata listing a de-identified subject ID, COVID-19 status, age in years and sex. Where available, HLA class I and class II types were obtained from metadata supplied by the sample provider rather than from assay-based typing. Study-wide findings and limitations: Clinical and demographic metadata were provided uncurated, with the amount varying by source and participant.

With regard to this clone: What antigen it recognizes has not been identified. Per-base quality was not reported, and no clone a single base away is much larger than it.

Whole blood was collected in K2EDTA tubes by collaborating institutions according to the institutions' own protocols. For TCRbeta analysis, collaborators shipped samples as frozen whole blood, isolated PBMCs, or DNA extracted from either of those sample types. The germline V gene provides CDR1 SGHTA and CDR2 FQGNSA. There are 15 amino acids in the CDR3, from cysteine to phenylalanine inclusive. Only CDR3 DNA is held: 45 bases, read in frame from base 1. V and J lose 5 bases and 8 bases, and a span of 21 bases separates them. TCRbeta CDR3 regions were amplified from genomic DNA by means of the immunoSEQ Assay, a bias-controlled multiplex PCR. On the study's bioinformatics: The number of nucleated cells in each sample was estimated by amplification of reference gene primers within the assay. Sequence reads were collapsed and filtered to measure the absolute abundance of every unique TCRbeta CDR3 rearrangement. Productive Simpson clonality was computed per sample as the square root of Simpson's diversity index over productive rearrangements. Drawn from immuneACCESS, this table holds only the in-frame rearrangements with V and J called that TCRdb kept. Clones are partly lost; checked studies trace under half to an unresolved V gene and leave the rest unexplained. That table furnishes V, J and clone size, whereas the DNA furnished D and trimming. For this sample there are about 120,000 clones; about 79% appear just once. The ten largest clonotypes hold 3% to 4.5% of the sample.

The V and J segments used are TRBV7-2 and TRBJ1-1; TRBD1 could be the D gene, as 6 bases match. The receptor was derived from a woman of 80 years or more with acute or convalescent COVID-19. The sequencing sample was made of peripheral blood. The CDR3 protein sequence reads: CASSALPGHTTEAFF. In nucleotides, the sequence is TGTGCCAGCAGCGCGCTTCCGGGACACACGACAGAAGCTTTCTTT.